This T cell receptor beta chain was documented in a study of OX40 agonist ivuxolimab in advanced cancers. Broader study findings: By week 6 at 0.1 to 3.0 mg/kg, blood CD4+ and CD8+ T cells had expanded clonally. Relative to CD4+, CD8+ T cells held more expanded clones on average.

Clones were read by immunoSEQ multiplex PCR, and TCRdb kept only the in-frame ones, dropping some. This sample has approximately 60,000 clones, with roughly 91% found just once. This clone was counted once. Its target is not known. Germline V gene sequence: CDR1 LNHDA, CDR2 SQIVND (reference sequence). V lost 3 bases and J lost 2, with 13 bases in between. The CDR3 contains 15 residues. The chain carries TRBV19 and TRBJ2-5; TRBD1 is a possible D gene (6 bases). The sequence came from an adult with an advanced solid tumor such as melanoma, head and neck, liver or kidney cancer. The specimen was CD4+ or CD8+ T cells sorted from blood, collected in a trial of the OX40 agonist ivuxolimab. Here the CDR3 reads CASSMQGTSQETQYF. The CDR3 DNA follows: TGTGCCAGTAGTATGCAGGGGACCTCACAAGAGACCCAGTACTTC.